This T cell receptor (beta chain) emerged from a study of CD8 T cells in ankylosing spondylitis. TCRdb reanalysed the 5' RACE reads using MiXCR and keeps one entry per CDR3 protein. The sample consists of approximately 43,000 distinct CDR3 sequences, 3% to 4% of them appearing once. Broader study findings: A motif in TCR beta, a set of seven to nine highly homologous variants, appeared characteristic of ankylosing spondylitis blood.

Trimming took off 0 bases at V and 6 bases at J, with 12 bases between the two ends. This CDR3 has 14 amino acids. Germline-derived CDR1 and CDR2 are SGDLS and YYNGEE. This clonotype was counted ten times or more. Its cognate antigen is unknown. V gene TRBV9 combines with J gene TRBJ1-2, with D uncertain. Source material: blood, either unsorted or a sorted T cell fraction (not recorded which). The sequence derives from a female donor with ankylosing spondylitis or in good health (not recorded which). This chain's CDR3 is CASSVGPGVDGYTF. As DNA, the CDR3 is TGTGCCAGCAGCGTAGGACCCGGGGTGGATGGCTACACCTTC.